In this sample, the clone carrying this T cell receptor beta chain turned up a few times. The junction had 10 bases not matched to a gene; V was cut back by 6 bases and J by 6 bases. The CDR3 loop spans 14 amino acids. Looked up from germline, CDR1 is MNHNS and CDR2 is SASEGT. Profiling relied on immunoSEQ multiplex PCR, and the TCRdb table lists in-frame clones only, not all of them. The data show about 75,000 clones, around 90% seen once. The data stem from a study of T cell changes during pregnancy in multiple sclerosis. Here the sequenced sample was peripheral blood, taken in the first trimester of pregnancy. The V and J genes are TRBV6-1 and TRBJ1-1, with TRBD1 matching 7 bases. The TCR comes from a female donor in good health, enrolled as a control in a pregnancy study. In DNA form, the CDR3 reads TGTGCCAGCAGAGTACCGGGACAGCTTTCTGAAGCTTTCTTT. Translation: CASRVPGQLSEAFF.